This entry lists 17 T cell receptor beta chains sequenced from one sample in a study of blood T cell repertoires in COVID-19. The assay was immunoSEQ multiplex PCR, and TCRdb's table has in-frame clones only and misses some. The sample carries roughly 41,000 clones, around nine tenths recorded once. The specimen was peripheral blood. The receptors stem from a man between 60 and 75 years old with active COVID-19.

The CDR3 loop is CATSRDRAVYNEQFF. The DNA of the CDR3 is TGTGCCACCAGCAGAGATCGCGCGGTGTACAATGAGCAGTTCTTC. This chain connects TRBV15 to TRBJ2-1; D not resolved. The CDR3 runs to 15 residues. Germline CDR1 LNHNV, CDR2 YYDKDF (reference sequence). The germline V and J ends were trimmed by 0 bases and 4 bases, with 10 bases remaining between them.

This clone showed up just once. The rearrangement links TRBV4-1 to TRBJ1-2; 7 positions agree with TRBD1. The V and J ends lost 2 bases and 8 bases, in that order; junction bases with no gene match: 17. The CDR3 sequence is 17 residues long. Germline CDR1 reads MGHRA; CDR2 reads YSYEKL. The CDR3 sequence: CASSQPGTVVTRYGYTF. The CDR3 nucleotides are TGCGCCAGCAGCCAACCCGGGACAGTAGTAACTCGCTACGGCTACACCTTC.

The genes are TRBV2 and TRBJ2-7, with 7 nucleotides matching TRBD2. Germline V gives CDR1 SNHLY, CDR2 FYNNEI. V was clipped by 5 bases and J by 7 bases; unmatched bases: 5. The CDR3 covers 12 residues. The CDR3 spells CASSNGLEEQYF. The CDR3 coding sequence is TGTGCCAGCAGTAACGGACTAGAGGAGCAGTACTTC.

V and J are TRBV6-2 or TRBV6-3 and TRBJ1-3; weak D call: TRBD1 (5 bases). The CDR3 runs 16 residues. Germline V gives CDR1 MNHEY, CDR2 SVGEGT. Deletions cut 0 bases from V and 4 bases from J, with 13 bases between. The CDR3 reads CASSYSNRPPGNTIYF. For the CDR3, the DNA is TGTGCCAGCAGTTACTCGAACAGGCCGCCGGGAAACACCATATATTTT.

The rearrangement uses TRBV7-8 and TRBJ1-2, with D possibly matching TRBD1 (6 bases). The CDR3 has 16 residues. The V end was cut by 1 base, the J end by 4 bases, with 16 bases between. CDR1 and CDR2 (germline): SGHVS, FQNEAQ. In DNA, the CDR3 is TGTGCCAGCAGCTTAGGGGACACCTTCGGCGGCTATGGCTACACCTTC. Its translation: CASSLGDTFGGYGYTF.

Here the CDR3 reads CASSFSTGSQLGYTF. The CDR3 region has the DNA TGTGCCAGCAGTTTTTCGACAGGCTCCCAGTTGGGCTACACCTTC. This chain links TRBV27 with TRBJ1-2, with a tentative D call TRBD1 (6 bases). Trimming cost V 3 bases and J 8 bases, with 19 bases left between them. The CDR3 length is 15 residues. Germline loops: CDR1 MNHEY, CDR2 SMNVEV (reference sequence).

The chain joins TRBV18 to TRBJ2-1; a weak D match, TRBD1 (7 bases). The V gene's germline CDR1 is KGHSH and CDR2 LQKENI. Trimming cost V 6 bases and J 4 bases, with 16 bases left between them. There are 15 residues in the CDR3. The CDR3 sequence is CASSLAGGIYNEQFF. In DNA form, the CDR3 reads TGTGCCAGCTCGCTGGCAGGGGGGATATACAATGAGCAGTTCTTC.

V usage is TRBV7-2 and J usage is TRBJ1-4; 7 bases align to TRBD1. Per germline, CDR1 SGHTA and CDR2 FQGNSA. The CDR3 runs to 13 residues. V gave up 5 bases and J gave up 10 bases; unmatched junction bases: 7. The CDR3 nucleotides are TGTGCCAGCAGCCTAGGGCAGGGGGTAAAACTGTTTTTT. Protein product: CASSLGQGVKLFF.

The V gene is TRBV7-3, the J gene TRBJ2-7; 8 nucleotides match TRBD2. Per germline, CDR1 SGHTA and CDR2 FQGTGA. The CDR3 is 14 amino acids. J gave up 4 bases and V 2 bases, and 4 bases lay outside the gene matches. Written as DNA, the CDR3 is TGTGCCAGCAGCTTACTTGCGGGAGGATACGAGCAGTACTTC. Amino acids: CASSLLAGGYEQYF.

The CDR3 region has the DNA TGTGCCAGCAGCCAAGACGGAGGCGGTTACTCGCACACAGATACGCAGTATTTT. It specifies CASSQDGGGYSHTDTQYF. The chain couples TRBV3-1 (or the pseudogene TRBV3-2) to TRBJ2-3; D possibly corresponds to TRBD2 (5 bases). The V gene lost 0 bases and the J gene lost 2 bases, with 18 bases spanning the gap. The CDR3 loop spans 18 amino acids. CDR1 and CDR2 from the germline V gene are LGHDT and YNNKEL (reference sequence).

In its sample, this clone was seen once. J is TRBJ1-2 and V is TRBV7-2; 11 nucleotides match TRBD1. Germline trimming cut 5 bases from V and 8 bases from J; bases unmatched to any gene: 10. Germline CDR1 is SGHTA and CDR2 is FQGNSA. The CDR3 length is 15 residues. The CDR3 DNA follows: TGTGCCAGCAGCGTACAAGGACAGGGGGCAGGAGGCTACACCTTC. This codes for CASSVQGQGAGGYTF.

This chain joins TRBV4-1 and TRBJ2-2; 7 bases are shared with TRBD2. Unmatched junction bases numbered 7, after V lost 4 bases and J lost 5 bases. The germline V gene encodes CDR1 MGHRA and CDR2 YSYEKL. The CDR3 runs to 15 residues. The CDR3 DNA reads as TGCGCCAGCAGCCCGAGAGGGGAGGGGACCGGGGAGCTGTTTTTT. Translating it yields CASSPRGEGTGELFF.

This clone appeared a few times. This sequence joins TRBV7-2 and TRBJ2-1, with a weak D call TRBD2 (5 bases). The CDR3 covers 14 residues. Trimming stripped 2 bases from V and 10 bases from J, with 15 bases between. CDR1 is SGHTA, CDR2 FQGNSA, per germline. This CDR3 is CASSLSRPSGEQFF. CDR3 DNA: TGTGCCAGCAGCTTATCCCGACCCTCGGGGGAGCAGTTCTTC.

The chain links TRBV2 to TRBJ2-7, with D tentatively TRBD1 (5 bases). The CDR3 loop spans 11 amino acids. Germline V gene lookup returns CDR1 SNHLY and CDR2 FYNNEI. The V and J ends lost 11 bases and 3 bases respectively, with 11 bases between them. The CDR3 coding sequence is TGTGCCGGGCAGACAGTCTACGAGCAGTACTTC. Its protein is CAGQTVYEQYF.

This chain joins TRBV27 and TRBJ1-2; maybe TRBD1 (6 bases). V lost 7 bases, J lost 4 bases, and 13 bases lay in between. The CDR3 covers 13 residues. Germline CDR1 and CDR2: MNHEY and SMNVEV (reference sequence). The CDR3 coding sequence is TGTGCCAGCACCGCGACAGGCTCCTATGGCTACACCTTC. Residues: CASTATGSYGYTF.

The rearrangement joins TRBV7-9 to TRBJ2-1; D possibly corresponds to TRBD2 (6 bases). The CDR3 runs 16 residues. With 1 base removed from V and 1 base from J, the gap between germline ends came to 11 bases. Germline CDR1 reads SEHNR; CDR2 reads FQNEAQ (reference sequence). The CDR3 DNA follows: TGTGCCAGCAGCTTAGATGGGGGGAGTTCCTACAATGAGCAGTTCTTC. Protein product: CASSLDGGSSYNEQFF. Full variable domain (rest looked up from reference TRBV7-9 and TRBJ2-1): DTGVSQNPRHKITKRGQNVTFRCDPISEHNRLYWYRQTLGQGPEFLTYFQNEAQLEKSRLLSDRFSAERPKGSFSTLEIQRTEQGDSAMYLCASSLDGGSSYNEQFFGPGTRLTVL.

This clone was picked up a small number of times. The rearrangement joins TRBV6-5 to TRBJ1-2, with D perhaps matching TRBD1 (6 bases). The germline V gene has CDR1 MNHEY and CDR2 SVGAGI. This CDR3 has 15 residues. The ends were cut back, 4 bases at V and 7 bases at J, with 19 bases in the middle. CDR3 in amino acids: CASSSATSSGAGYTF. The CDR3 DNA reads as TGTGCCAGCAGTTCTGCCACTAGTTCAGGGGCTGGCTACACCTTC.